This is a list of T cell receptor beta chains from one sample in a study of chronic HIV infection and antiretroviral therapy. MiXCR was run by TCRdb on the 5' RACE reads, yielding one entry per CDR3 protein. The data contain 45,000 to 55,000 distinct CDR3 sequences, 19% of them singletons. Sequenced sample: peripheral blood. Every receptor here comes from an adult who had HIV and had not received antiretroviral therapy, or was an uninfected healthy control (not recorded which). Each CDR3 is given with its conserved first and last residue. The D gene is left open where the match is weak. Expanded clones get a size class; other rows say once, few or many, or leave the size out.

j_call clone_size d_call v_call cdr3_aa cdr3_nt
TRBJ2-1 - TRBD1 TRBV5-1 CASSFPDRGRDEQFF TGCGCCAGCAGCTTCCCGGACAGGGGAAGAGATGAGCAGTTCTTC
TRBJ1-6 few - TRBV28 CASSSGRSNSPLHF TGTGCCAGCAGTTCGGGACGTTCTAATTCACCCCTCCACTTT
TRBJ2-3 - - TRBV6-4 CASTFVDTDTQYF TGTGCCAGCACCTTTGTGGACACAGATACGCAGTATTTT
TRBJ2-4 - - TRBV7-9 CASSLGISGTADF TGTGCCAGCAGCTTGGGGATCTCCGGGACGGCGGACTTC
TRBJ2-7 few - TRBV20-1 CSARIPAERNSYEQYF TGCAGTGCTAGGATTCCAGCTGAGCGGAACTCCTACGAGCAGTACTTC
TRBJ1-1 few - TRBV12-5 CASGLAGTEAFF TGTGCTAGTGGTTTGGCCGGGACTGAAGCTTTCTTT
TRBJ2-7 - TRBD2 TRBV20-1 CSAGLAGVGEQYF TGCAGTGCCGGACTAGCGGGAGTGGGTGAGCAGTACTTC
TRBJ2-7 - - TRBV29-1 CSVHDSYEQYF TGCAGCGTCCACGACAGCTACGAGCAGTACTTC
TRBJ1-1 few TRBD1 TRBV28 CASSPFPGTGMSYGAFF TGTGCCAGCAGCCCCTTCCCCGGGACAGGGATGTCCTACGGTGCTTTCTTT
TRBJ1-5 few TRBD1 TRBV4-1 CASSAQGLSNQPQHF TGCGCCAGCAGCGCACAGGGGTTGAGCAATCAGCCCCAGCATTTT
TRBJ1-1 - TRBD1 TRBV29-1 CSVDGTDKNTEAFF TGCAGCGTTGATGGGACAGATAAGAACACTGAAGCTTTCTTT
TRBJ2-7 - - TRBV11-2 CASSLDGEQYF TGTGCCAGCAGCTTAGACGGGGAGCAGTACTTC
TRBJ1-5 - TRBD1 TRBV28 CASAGTDYNQPQHF TGTGCCAGCGCCGGGACAGACTACAATCAGCCCCAGCATTTT